A single T cell receptor beta chain is shown here with its context. Germline loops: CDR1 SNHLY, CDR2 FYNNEI. This CDR3 has 12 residues. V gave up 6 bases and J gave up 8 bases, with 11 bases separating them. This entry is derived from a study of blood T cell repertoires in COVID-19. Participants, about 18 to 90 years old, spanned about 26 US areas. Which cohort a participant joined came from the clinical history participants gave. Per the study methods: How many nucleated cells were present was estimated from reference gene primer amplification. Generated by immunoSEQ multiplex PCR, the TCRdb table keeps only in-frame clones and is missing some. The V and J calls and clone size are taken from that table; D and trimming were inferred from the DNA. The table includes some 490,000 clones, 80% to 90% detected once.

This receptor was taken from an older woman who had recovered from COVID-19. The rearrangement uses TRBV2 and TRBJ1-5, with D perhaps matching TRBD1 (5 bases). The sequencing sample was made of PBMCs or T cells enriched from blood (not recorded which). CDR3 sequence reads: CASRGGREPQHF. The CDR3 nucleotides read TGTGCCAGCAGGGGGGGTCGGGAGCCCCAGCATTTT.